The present TCR beta chain was sequenced within a study of shared clonotypes between healthy human individuals. Study results and limitations: The sharing of about 5.3% of naive CD4 clonotypes was seen across a few donors.

For this clone: Its antigen is undetermined. The same CDR3 also results from other DNA sequences found in this sample.

Using immunoSEQ multiplex PCR, the repertoire was profiled, and TCRdb retains in-frame clones only, with some absent. The sample holds under 1,100,000 clones; approximately 68% are singletons and the top ten take over 1.3%. This TCR was sampled from a young man in good health. The source material was memory CD4+ T cells sorted from blood. Subset meaning: CD45RA-negative fraction.

In DNA, the CDR3 is TGTGCCAGCTCACCACTTGCAGGGCTCAACACTGAAGCTTTCTTT. This sequence encodes CASSPLAGLNTEAFF. The gene calls are TRBV18 and TRBJ1-1; tentatively, D is TRBD1 (5 bases). CDR1 and CDR2 from the germline V gene are KGHSH and LQKENI. Trimming cost V 1 base and J 2 bases, with 11 bases left between them. The CDR3 runs to 15 residues. Combining the CDR3 with reference TRBV18 and TRBJ1-1 gives the whole variable domain NAGVMQNPRHLVRRRGQEARLRCSPMKGHSHVYWYRQLPEEGLKFMVYLQKENIIDESGMPKERFSAEFPKEGPSILRIQQVVRGDSAAYFCASSPLAGLNTEAFFGQGTRLTVV.